This TCR beta chain was captured in a study of T cells in Graves' hyperthyroidism and ophthalmopathy. The study, taken as a whole, reports: Blood also contained most expanded thyroid clonotypes above 0.001.

Amplified TCR beta CDR3 regions came from RNA transcripts. A first-round RT-PCR of the TCR CDR3 used the HTBI primer set. TCRdb reprocessed the multiplex PCR reads via MiXCR and lists one record per CDR3 protein. This table holds about 360,000 distinct CDR3 sequences, roughly 12% found once. V lost 4 bases, J lost 1 base, and 3 bases stayed unmatched. The CDR3 has 15 residues. Germline assignment: CDR1 DFQATT and CDR2 SNEGSKA (reference sequence). Aged 18 to 65, the patients had hyperthyroidism that was newly diagnosed and had lasted under 2 months. This clonotype was counted only a few times. Its antigen is currently unknown.

This TCR was recovered from a man aged 25 to 45 with Graves' hyperthyroidism that later progressed to Graves' ophthalmopathy. The sample comprised blood. The chain is built from TRBV20-1 and TRBJ2-3; 12 nucleotides agree with TRBD2. This chain's CDR3 is CSAILAGGGTDTQYF. As DNA, the CDR3 is TGCAGTGCTATACTAGCGGGGGGCGGCACAGATACGCAGTATTTT.